This T cell receptor beta chain comes out of a study of blood T cell repertoires in COVID-19. Study at large: T cells, B-cell-depleted T cells, or PBMCs provided the cDNA or gDNA that served as material.

As originally analysed: Amplification of reference gene primers provided the estimated nucleated cell counts. Clones were sequenced by immunoSEQ multiplex PCR, and TCRdb holds only the in-frame ones, with some missing. V, J and clone size are taken as reported in that table, and D and trimming were inferred from the DNA itself. Of 100,000 to 150,000 clones in the sample, about 89% were seen once. The TCR originated in a man aged 60 to 75 with COVID-19, enrolled during active disease. The sample was peripheral blood.

CDR3 nucleotide sequence: TGTGCCAGCAGAGGACTGACAGGGACAAATCAGCCCCAGCATTTT. Translating gives CASRGLTGTNQPQHF. The rearrangement uses TRBV6-5 and TRBJ1-5; 7 bases are a match to TRBD1. The J segment lost 4 bases and the V segment lost 6 bases, leaving 9 bases of the junction unmatched. Germline values: CDR1 MNHEY, CDR2 SVGAGI. This CDR3 contains 15 residues.